This T cell receptor (beta chain) was profiled in a study of shared clonotypes between healthy human individuals. TCRdb's table, derived via immunoSEQ multiplex PCR, lists solely in-frame clones and lacks some. The sample carries roughly 2 million clones, approximately 96% recorded once. The CDR3 length is 16 residues. Per the germline V gene, CDR1 is SGHKS and CDR2 is YYEKEE (reference sequence). V lost 3 bases, J lost 0 bases, and 16 bases lay in between. This clone was picked up one time. This clonotype was obtained from a man between 18 and 35 years old in good health. Input material: naive CD4+ T cells sorted from blood. As for subset: CD45RA+ positively selected. The chain links TRBV5-5 to TRBJ2-7; D might be TRBD1 (6 bases). The DNA of the CDR3 is TGTGCCAGCAGCTCGCTCCCGGACAGAATCTCCTACGAGCAGTACTTC. It specifies CASSSLPDRISYEQYF.